What follows are 10 T cell receptor beta chains derived from one specimen sequenced in a study of tumor and adjacent non-tumor tissue in lung cancer. TCRbeta libraries were built with three rounds of nested PCR, modified from ARM-PCR. TCRdb passed the multiplex PCR reads through MiXCR, listing each CDR3 protein once. The sample yields about 86,000 distinct CDR3 sequences, 65% to 80% seen once. This sample's RNA came from whole unsorted tissue. The normal lung tissue was taken more than 3 cm from the tumor edge. Sequencing was carried out using distant non-tumor lung tissue. Receptors originate from a woman between 50 and 59 years old with non-small cell lung cancer.

V and J are TRBV6-5 and TRBJ1-4; D uncertain. Deletions cut 6 bases from V and 3 bases from J, with 20 bases between. Looked up from germline, CDR1 is MNHEY and CDR2 is SVGAGI. The CDR3 totals 17 residues. The CDR3 is CASSHPNPVGSNEKLFF. The DNA of the CDR3 is TGTGCCAGCAGCCATCCTAATCCCGTGGGCTCTAATGAAAAACTGTTTTTT.

The chain carries TRBV28 and TRBJ2-7; D unresolved. V lost 6 bases and J 3 bases, leaving 9 bases between the germline ends. The CDR3 totals 12 residues. Germline V gene lookup returns CDR1 MDHEN and CDR2 SYDVKM. CDR3 bases: TGTGCCAGCAGCCAGTTCTACTACGAGCAGTACTTC. Its translation is CASSQFYYEQYF.

On this clonotype itself: A much larger clone lies one base from this, so it may be a read error. The conserved phenylalanine or tryptophan is not found at the CDR3 terminus, so this likely reflects a read error. This chain connects TRBV15 to TRBJ2-7; D is possibly TRBD2 (5 bases). The CDR3 has 14 residues. V was clipped by 5 bases and J by 5 bases, with 16 bases between them. Germline V gene sequence: CDR1 LNHNV, CDR2 YYDKDF (reference sequence). The DNA of the CDR3 is TGTGCCACCAGCGGAGTGGGAGTCGACGACGAGCAGTACCTC. It specifies CATSGVGVDDEQYL.

The V and J genes are TRBV6-1 and TRBJ1-4, with unresolved D. The DNA end is a closer match to TRBJ2-2, so the J assignment may be wrong. Per germline, CDR1 MNHNS and CDR2 SASEGT. This CDR3 is 11 amino acids long. CDR3 DNA: TGTGGCGGCAGTGGCGGCCCGGAGCTGTTTTTT. This codes for CGGSGGPELFF.

Notes on this clonotype: The germline gene is not matched at one end of the junction; a read error may be the cause. The CDR3 is CGSSGSWASSYNSPLHF. Here the CDR3 DNA reads TGTGGCAGCAGTGGGAGCTGGGCGAGCTCCTATAATTCACCCCTCCACTTT. This rearrangement joins TRBV6-5 to TRBJ1-6; D gene uncertain. The CDR3 spans 17 residues. Germline CDR1 is MNHEY and CDR2 is SVGAGI.

This clonotype was seen once. This chain uses TRBV20-1 with TRBJ1-2, with D perhaps matching TRBD1 (5 bases). This CDR3 is built from 15 residues. Germline V gene data show CDR1 as DFQATT and CDR2 as SNEGSKA (reference sequence). V was trimmed by 5 bases and J by 2 bases, leaving 18 bases between them. CDR3 sequence (DNA): TGCAGTGCTCCTCCCCCTGGGACGCGGAACTATGGCTACACCTTC. Translated: CSAPPPGTRNYGYTF.

As for this clonotype: A read error may produce the germline difference seen at one junction end. This rearrangement joins TRBV29-1 to TRBJ1-1; D possibly corresponds to TRBD1 (5 bases). CDR1 and CDR2 from the germline V gene are SQVTM and ANQGSEA. The CDR3 extends over 14 amino acids. CDR3 nucleotides: TGCATCGTTGGGTGGGAGGGGCGAAACACTGAAGCTTTCTTT. This translates into CIVGWEGRNTEAFF.

The gene calls are TRBV5-1 and TRBJ2-2; TRBD1 matches at 7 bases. Germline V gene sequence: CDR1 SGHRS, CDR2 YFSETQ. With V trimmed by 1 base and J by 1 base, 4 bases remained unmatched. The CDR3 contains 16 residues. The CDR3 DNA sequence: TGCGCCAGCAGCTTGTTGACAGGGAGGAACACCGGGGAGCTGTTTTTT. This encodes CASSLLTGRNTGELFF.

This clonotype was found many times. V gene TRBV7-9 combines with J gene TRBJ2-3; perhaps TRBD1 as D (5 bases). Germline loops: CDR1 SEHNR, CDR2 FQNEAQ (reference sequence). V lost 1 base and J lost 3, with 8 bases in between. The CDR3 has 14 residues. The DNA of the CDR3 is TGTGCCAGCAGCTTAGGGGCAGGGACAGATACGCAGTATTTT. Protein sequence: CASSLGAGTDTQYF.

This chain uses TRBV6-6 with TRBJ1-1, with 8 positions matching TRBD1. This CDR3 has 16 residues. Trimming cost V 6 bases and J 14 bases; bases outside gene matches: 23. Germline V gives CDR1 MNHNY, CDR2 SVGAGI (reference sequence). CDR3 amino acids: CASSSSRTGGYTEVFF. In nucleotides, the CDR3 is TGTGCCAGCAGCTCCTCTCGAACAGGGGGATACACTGAAGTCTTCTTT.